Below, 29 T cell receptor beta chains from the same sample are listed, as sequenced in a study of long-term antiretroviral therapy in people with HIV. At survey level, the immunoSEQ assay was run in its v3.0 version. Repertoires were generated with immunoSEQ multiplex PCR, while TCRdb's copy carries only in-frame clones and drops some. The top ten clones hold approximately 9% of a sample with 17,000 or so clones, 75% to 85% of them seen once. Sequences were derived from unsorted PBMCs, sampled 0.3 years before starting antiretroviral therapy. The receptors shown here come from a man aged 45-65 years with HIV.

This chain connects TRBV27 to TRBJ2-7; D is unresolved. This CDR3 spans 15 amino acids. V lost 2 bases to trimming and J lost 2 bases, with 13 bases between them. Germline CDR1 MNHEY, CDR2 SMNVEV (reference sequence). For the CDR3, the DNA is TGTGCCAGCAGTTTAGGGATTAGCTCCCCCTACGAGCAGTACTTC. As protein: CASSLGISSPYEQYF.

This chain connects TRBV5-1 to TRBJ2-5; D perhaps matches TRBD2 (6 bases). The CDR3 is 12 residues long. V lost 3 bases, J lost 5 bases, and 8 bases lay in between. Germline V gene data show CDR1 as SGHRS and CDR2 as YFSETQ. DNA for the CDR3: TGCGCCAGCAGCTCGGGGAGGGAGACCCAGTACTTC. It encodes CASSSGRETQYF.

The rearrangement uses TRBV13 and TRBJ2-1; tentative D call: TRBD2 (5 bases). V lost 5 bases and J lost 7, with 15 bases in between. CDR1 and CDR2 from the germline V gene are PRHDT and FYEKMQ (reference sequence). This CDR3 comprises 14 residues. The CDR3 coding sequence is TGTGCCAGCAGCCCAATAGCACTAGAAAATGAGCAGTTCTTC. Translating it yields CASSPIALENEQFF.

The V and J genes are TRBV19 and TRBJ1-1, with D perhaps matching TRBD1 (5 bases). Germline CDR1 LNHDA, CDR2 SQIVND (reference sequence). With 6 bases removed from V and 0 bases from J, the gap between germline ends came to 8 bases. This CDR3 comprises 13 residues. CDR3 residues: CASSRAMNTEAFF. The CDR3 DNA is TGTGCCAGTAGCAGGGCGATGAACACTGAAGCTTTCTTT.

This CDR3 is CAISAGAGGDEQYF. The DNA of the CDR3 is TGTGCCATCAGTGCGGGAGCGGGAGGGGACGAGCAGTACTTC. This chain connects TRBV10-3 to TRBJ2-7; TRBD2 aligns across 10 bases. The CDR3 loop spans 14 amino acids. Trimming took 4 bases from V and 5 from J; bases not matched to a gene: 5. Germline CDR1 and CDR2: ENHRY and SYGVKD.

J is TRBJ1-1 and V is TRBV18, with TRBD1 as a possible D gene (6 bases). The CDR3 length is 13 residues. The germline V gene encodes CDR1 KGHSH and CDR2 LQKENI. The V gene lost 6 bases and the J gene lost 3 bases, with 11 bases spanning the gap. The CDR3 sequence is CASSPNRDTEAFF. DNA of the CDR3: TGTGCCAGCTCGCCGAACAGGGACACTGAAGCTTTCTTT.

The V gene is TRBV5-1, the J gene TRBJ2-5; 12 bases match TRBD2. This CDR3 has 15 residues. Germline V lookup: CDR1 SGHRS, CDR2 YFSETQ. J was trimmed by 4 bases and V by 4 bases; bases with no gene match: 5. The CDR3 spells CASSRLAGVGETQYF. In DNA, the CDR3 is TGCGCCAGCAGCCGACTAGCGGGAGTTGGAGAGACCCAGTACTTC.

The chain links TRBV11-2 to TRBJ1-2, with D unresolved. V dropped 1 base and J dropped 3 bases, with 9 bases sitting between them. CDR1 is SGHAT, CDR2 FQNNGV, per germline. The CDR3 extends over 14 amino acids. The CDR3 is CASSLGSGDYGYTF. The CDR3 DNA reads TGTGCCAGCAGCTTAGGCTCGGGTGACTATGGCTACACCTTC.

V usage is TRBV28 and J usage is TRBJ2-2; 11 nucleotides match TRBD2. Germline V gene lookup returns CDR1 MDHEN and CDR2 SYDVKM. The V and J ends lost 0 bases and 4 bases, in that order; junction bases with no gene match: 4. The CDR3 sequence is 17 residues long. The CDR3 DNA reads as TGTGCCAGCAGTTTATGGGGGACTAGCGGCCTCACCGGGGAGCTGTTTTTT. It yields the protein CASSLWGTSGLTGELFF.

V is TRBV28 and J is TRBJ1-2; no clear D gene. This CDR3 region has 12 residues. V was cut by 5 bases and J by 4 bases, with 8 bases left in between. Looked up from germline, CDR1 is MDHEN and CDR2 is SYDVKM. The CDR3 bases are TGTGCCAGCAGTCAAGACACCTATGGCTACACCTTC. Residues: CASSQDTYGYTF.

The V gene is TRBV30, the J gene TRBJ2-7; no firm D call. The CDR3 is 12 amino acids. CDR1 is GTSNPN and CDR2 is SVGIG in the germline V gene (reference sequence). The V end was cut by 1 base, the J end by 0 bases, with 4 bases between. This CDR3 is CAWSEASYEQYF. The CDR3 DNA reads as TGTGCCTGGAGTGAGGCCTCCTACGAGCAGTACTTC.

The chain joins TRBV30 to TRBJ1-4; unclear D gene. Germline CDR1 GTSNPN, CDR2 SVGIG (reference sequence). The V end was cut by 3 bases, the J end by 3 bases, with 11 bases between. This CDR3 is 14 amino acids long. CDR3 nucleotides: TGTGCCTGGAGAACCCCGAGGGCTAATGAAAAACTGTTTTTT. The encoded protein is CAWRTPRANEKLFF.

V usage is TRBV2 and J usage is TRBJ2-1; D remains unclear. CDR1 and CDR2 (germline): SNHLY, FYNNEI. CDR3 length: 15 amino acids. Trimming removed 1 base from V and 6 bases from J, with 13 bases in between. CDR3 loop: CASSEDLFLANEQFF. The CDR3 DNA is TGTGCCAGCAGTGAAGACTTATTCTTGGCCAATGAGCAGTTCTTC.

There are a few counts of this clone. The gene calls are TRBV6-5 and TRBJ1-2, with TRBD1 as a possible D gene (6 bases). The CDR3 is made up of 13 amino acids. The germline V gene encodes CDR1 MNHEY and CDR2 SVGAGI. With 0 bases removed from V and 7 bases from J, the gap between germline ends came to 9 bases. The CDR3, as DNA: TGTGCCAGCAGTTACTCGAGGGGGGTTGGCTACACCTTC. It yields the protein CASSYSRGVGYTF.

The chain joins TRBV9 to TRBJ2-2; no clear D gene. The CDR3 extends over 15 amino acids. CDR1 and CDR2 (germline): SGDLS, YYNGEE. V dropped 0 bases and J dropped 0 bases, with 6 bases sitting between them. The DNA for the CDR3 is TGTGCCAGCAGCGTAGTTCACACGAACACCGGGGAGCTGTTTTTT. Amino acids: CASSVVHTNTGELFF.

The rearrangement links TRBV28 to TRBJ1-4, with TRBD1 identical over 7 bases. V gave up 6 bases and J gave up 0 bases; unmatched junction bases: 10. CDR3 length: 17 amino acids. Germline V CDR1 and CDR2: MDHEN, SYDVKM. The CDR3 coding sequence is TGTGCCAGCAGACCCACAGGGCAGGGGGCAACTAATGAAAAACTGTTTTTT. This gives the protein CASRPTGQGATNEKLFF.

V and J are TRBV7-2 and TRBJ1-4; D unclear. This CDR3 region has 13 residues. V lost 3 bases and J 7 bases, leaving 9 bases between the germline ends. CDR1 SGHTA and CDR2 FQGNSA come from the germline V gene. This CDR3 is CASSFVKGEKLFF. The CDR3 DNA follows: TGTGCCAGCAGCTTCGTCAAGGGTGAAAAACTGTTTTTT.

The chain is built from TRBV7-2 and TRBJ1-4; D may be TRBD1 (5 bases). The CDR3 has 14 amino acids. Looked up from germline, CDR1 is SGHTA and CDR2 is FQGNSA. The V gene lost 3 bases and the J gene lost 3 bases, with 8 bases spanning the gap. The CDR3 protein is CASSFDRSNEKLFF. The DNA for the CDR3 is TGTGCCAGCAGCTTCGACAGATCTAATGAAAAACTGTTTTTT.

This chain links TRBV18 with TRBJ1-4, with unresolved D. The V gene's germline CDR1 is KGHSH and CDR2 LQKENI. The CDR3 sequence is 15 residues long. V lost 2 bases and J 4 bases, leaving 11 bases between the germline ends. The CDR3 sequence is CASSPIYSLNEKLFF. CDR3 bases: TGTGCCAGCTCACCAATTTACAGCCTTAATGAAAAACTGTTTTTT.

The rearrangement links TRBV2 to TRBJ2-1; perhaps TRBD1 as D (6 bases). The ends were cut back, 1 base at V and 7 bases at J, with 11 bases in the middle. The CDR3 is 14 residues long. Germline V gene sequence: CDR1 SNHLY, CDR2 FYNNEI. CDR3 residues: CASSEEGGQNEQFF. In DNA form, the CDR3 reads TGTGCCAGCAGTGAAGAAGGGGGTCAGAATGAGCAGTTCTTC. Complete variable domain (other parts from reference TRBV2 and TRBJ2-1): EPEVTQTPSHQVTQMGQEVILRCVPISNHLYFYWYRQILGQKVEFLVSFYNNEISEKSEIFDDQFSVERPDGSNFTLKIRSTKLEDSAMYFCASSEEGGQNEQFFGPGTRLTVL.

The chain combines TRBV6-1 with TRBJ2-1; 8 nucleotides align to TRBD1. V lost 4 bases and J lost 6; bases outside the gene matches: 5. The CDR3 is 14 residues long. The V gene's germline CDR1 is MNHNS and CDR2 SASEGT. The CDR3 loop is CASSAPDRGNEQFF. In nucleotides, the CDR3 is TGTGCCAGCAGTGCGCCCGACAGGGGCAATGAGCAGTTCTTC.

This clone occurred once. This chain uses TRBV19 with TRBJ2-1; no clear D gene. Between the trimmed V and J ends, which lost 3 bases and 7 bases, there was a span of 10 bases. CDR3 length: 13 residues. The germline gives CDR1 LNHDA, CDR2 SQIVND (reference sequence). The CDR3 here is CASSISSPNEQFF. The DNA for the CDR3 is TGTGCCAGTAGTATTTCTTCTCCAAATGAGCAGTTCTTC.

The genes are TRBV4-3 and TRBJ1-1; D is unclear. Germline values: CDR1 LGHNA, CDR2 YSLEER. CDR3 length: 14 amino acids. V shed 3 bases and J shed 1 base, with 9 bases lying between them. Written as DNA, the CDR3 is TGCGCCAGCAGCCATGGACTCGAGAACACTGAAGCTTTCTTT. This gives the protein CASSHGLENTEAFF.

This chain joins TRBV6-1 and TRBJ1-2, with D uncertain. Germline V gene lookup returns CDR1 MNHNS and CDR2 SASEGT. The V end was cut by 0 bases, the J end by 3 bases, with 5 bases between. The CDR3 spans 13 residues. CDR3 in DNA: TGTGCCAGCAGTGAAGCAGGGTACTATGGCTACACCTTC. Translated, it gives CASSEAGYYGYTF.

The sample holds one count of this clone. The CDR3 here is CASTEPNKSEGGRDRSQNQPQHF. CDR3 nucleotide sequence: TGCGCCAGCACTGAACCGAATAAGAGTGAGGGGGGGCGGGACAGGAGCCAAAATCAGCCCCAGCATTTT. The chain combines TRBV10-1 with TRBJ1-5; 8 bases align to TRBD1. In germline, CDR1 is WNHNN, CDR2 SYGVQD (reference sequence). CDR3 length: 23 residues. V was clipped by 7 bases and J by 4 bases; unmatched bases: 33.

This chain links TRBV7-9 with TRBJ2-3; 7 bases align to TRBD1. The CDR3 covers 14 residues. With 4 bases clipped from V and 0 bases from J, the junction kept 1 base outside the gene matches. The germline V gene encodes CDR1 SEHNR and CDR2 FQNEAQ (reference sequence). The CDR3 DNA reads as TGTGCCAGCAGCTGGGGACAGAGCACAGATACGCAGTATTTT. The encoded protein is CASSWGQSTDTQYF.

V usage is TRBV7-2 and J usage is TRBJ2-5; D assignment may be TRBD1 or TRBD2 (6 bases each). This CDR3 has 15 residues. V lost 1 base and J lost 5, with 14 bases in between. Looked up from germline, CDR1 is SGHTA and CDR2 is FQGNSA. The chain's CDR3 is CASSLGGADSETQYF. DNA of the CDR3: TGTGCCAGCAGCTTAGGGGGGGCGGATTCGGAGACCCAGTACTTC.

The J gene is TRBJ2-7, the V gene TRBV19, with 8 bases aligning to TRBD1. This CDR3 is 13 amino acids long. Trimming took 7 bases from V and 2 from J; bases not matched to a gene: 4. Germline values: CDR1 LNHDA, CDR2 SQIVND (reference sequence). CDR3 coding DNA: TGTGCCAGTAAAGTGACAGGGGCCTACGAGCAGTACTTC. Protein sequence: CASKVTGAYEQYF. Supplemented by reference TRBV19 and TRBJ2-7, the full variable domain reads DGGITQSPKYLFRKEGQNVTLSCEQNLNHDAMYWYRQDPGQGLRLIYYSQIVNDFQKGDIAEGYSVSREKKESFPLTVTSAQKNPTAFYLCASKVTGAYEQYFGPGTRLTVT.

The CDR3 region has the DNA TGCAGTGCTAGCCTCGGGACCGAAGTATACTTC. Encoded protein: CSASLGTEVYF. The chain couples TRBV20-1 to TRBJ2-7; the D gene could be TRBD1 or TRBD2 (5 bases each). The germline gives CDR1 DFQATT, CDR2 SNEGSKA (reference sequence). This CDR3 region has 11 residues. The germline V and J ends were trimmed by 3 bases and 13 bases, with 16 bases remaining between them.